Shown below are 8 T cell receptor beta chains from a single sample sequenced in a study of blood T cell repertoires in COVID-19. Generated by immunoSEQ multiplex PCR, the TCRdb table keeps only in-frame clones and is missing some. The table has over 140,000 clones, almost 80% seen once. Sequencing input: PBMCs or T cells enriched from blood (not recorded which). These receptor sequences come from a woman aged 45-65 years who had recovered from COVID-19.

V usage is TRBV5-1 and J usage is TRBJ2-2, with TRBD1 identical over 7 bases. The CDR3 has 16 residues. Per the germline V gene, CDR1 is SGHRS and CDR2 is YFSETQ. V was pared by 4 bases and J by 2 bases, with 8 bases of the junction left unmatched. The CDR3 nucleotides are TGCGCCAGCAGCACCCAAAACAGGGGCAACACCGGGGAGCTGTTTTTT. Translated, it gives CASSTQNRGNTGELFF.

V gene TRBV19 combines with J gene TRBJ2-1; 8 nucleotides line up with TRBD2. CDR3 length: 12 amino acids. The germline V gene encodes CDR1 LNHDA and CDR2 SQIVND (reference sequence). The junction had 7 bases not matched to a gene; V was cut back by 8 bases and J by 10 bases. The CDR3 DNA reads as TGTGCCAGTGGACTAGCTGTCGGAGAGCAGTTCTTC. This translates into CASGLAVGEQFF.

The chain joins TRBV7-8 to TRBJ2-2; maybe TRBD1 (5 bases). V was trimmed by 5 bases and J by 4 bases, leaving 17 bases between them. This CDR3 comprises 16 residues. Germline values: CDR1 SGHVS, CDR2 FQNEAQ. Here the CDR3 DNA reads TGTGCCAGCAGCCAAACATCTGTTCAGGGCACCGGGGAGCTGTTTTTT. It specifies CASSQTSVQGTGELFF.

The CDR3 region has the DNA TGTGCCTGGAGTTTCAGAGGGAATGGCTACACCTTC. It codes for CAWSFRGNGYTF. The chain carries TRBV30 and TRBJ1-2, with unresolved D. Germline V gene sequence: CDR1 GTSNPN, CDR2 SVGIG (reference sequence). CDR3 size: 12 residues. The V end lost 2 bases, the J end lost 6 bases, and 10 bases lay between the germline ends.

The chain recombines TRBV10-3 with TRBJ1-1; no firm D call. The V gene's germline CDR1 is ENHRY and CDR2 SYGVKD. This CDR3 is built from 14 residues. Deletions cut 2 bases from V and 3 bases from J, with 10 bases between. DNA for the CDR3: TGTGCCATCAGTGAGGGTGGCAGATACACTGAAGCTTTCTTT. It encodes CAISEGGRYTEAFF.

This chain joins TRBV21-1 and TRBJ2-5; the D segment call TRBD2 is taken from the table without a DNA check. TRBV21-1 is labeled a pseudogene. There are 17 residues in the CDR3. CDR3 DNA: TGTGCCAGCAGCCCTCGGTCTCTAGCGGAAATCCAAGAGACCCAGTACTTC. Translation: CASSPRSLAEIQETQYF.

The chain is built from TRBV2 and TRBJ2-1; 8 positions match TRBD2. Germline trimming cut 7 bases from V and 4 bases from J; bases unmatched to any gene: 12. CDR1 is SNHLY, CDR2 FYNNEI, per germline. The CDR3 length is 16 residues. This CDR3 reads CASTLNRGGTYNEQFF. The CDR3 coding sequence is TGTGCCAGCACTCTAAATCGGGGGGGAACTTACAATGAGCAGTTCTTC.

This chain links TRBV7-6 with TRBJ2-7; D possibly corresponds to TRBD1 (5 bases). Looked up from germline, CDR1 is SGHVS and CDR2 is FNYEAQ. The CDR3 is made up of 16 amino acids. V was shortened by 5 bases and J by 0 bases, with 17 bases between the two germline ends. CDR3 sequence: CASSGQGQDSSYEQYF. CDR3 DNA: TGTGCCAGCAGCGGACAAGGGCAGGATAGCTCCTACGAGCAGTACTTC.